This record concerns one T cell receptor (beta chain) sequence. No antigen is known for it. With 60 Vbeta and 13 Jbeta primers, the PCR was carried out. The method was immunoSEQ multiplex PCR; TCRdb's version includes in-frame clones alone and lacks a portion of them. The sample holds 95,000 to 150,000 clones; around 65% are singletons and the top ten take approximately 1.4%. Trimming at V came to 4 bases and at J to 3 bases, leaving 5 bases not matched to a gene. CDR1 LNHDA and CDR2 SQIVND come from the germline V gene (reference sequence). This CDR3 has 14 amino acids. The data belong to a study of cytomegalovirus exposure and HLA in healthy donors. Findings and limits, study-wide: A later analysis linked a missense DCLRE1C variant to TCR beta V- and J-gene trimming. Judged likely to be a sequencing artifact was a cluster of highly shared sequence variants.

The receptor's source is a man aged 18 to 29 in good health and CMV-seronegative. This sequence joins TRBV19 and TRBJ1-1; 7 positions agree with TRBD1. The sample was PBMCs. CDR3 in amino acids: CASSRDRWDTEAFF. The DNA of the CDR3 is TGTGCCAGTAGTAGGGACAGATGGGACACTGAAGCTTTCTTT.